A selection of T cell receptor beta chains follows, all from one sample in a study of cytomegalovirus exposure and HLA in healthy donors. This table comes from immunoSEQ multiplex PCR, and its TCRdb copy is limited to in-frame clones, with some not included. In the table there are about 190,000 clones, roughly 84% of which are singletons. Material: PBMCs. All receptors come from a man aged 18 to 35 in good health and CMV-seropositive. Each CDR3 is given with its conserved first and last residue. The D gene is left open where the match is weak. Size tells how often a clone was seen (once, few, many) or the class of an expanded clone, and some rows leave it out.

j_call clone_size d_call v_call cdr3_nt cdr3_aa
TRBJ2-1 - - TRBV19 TGTGCCAGTAGTATAGATGGACAGCCGCAGTACAATGAGCAGTTCTTC CASSIDGQPQYNEQFF
TRBJ2-5 - - TRBV21-1 TGTGCCTTTAAAGAGACCCAGTACTTC CAFKETQYF
TRBJ1-2 - - TRBV7-8 TGTGCCAGCAGCTTAGAAGCGGCCTATGGCTACACCTTC CASSLEAAYGYTF
TRBJ2-1 once TRBD2 TRBV29-1 TGCAGCGTTGCCATAGCGGGAGGGTTTTCCAATGAGCAGTTCTTC CSVAIAGGFSNEQFF
TRBJ2-1 - - TRBV9 TGTGCCAGCAGCGGGGGGCGGTATGAGCAGTTCTTC CASSGGRYEQFF
TRBJ2-7 - - TRBV28 TGTGCCAGCAGTTTCACAGACAGGCCGACCTACGAGCAGTACTTC CASSFTDRPTYEQYF
TRBJ2-3 - TRBD2 TRBV5-1 TGCGCCAGCAGCCTCGGGACTAGCGGGAGGGATACGCAGTATTTT CASSLGTSGRDTQYF
TRBJ2-5 - - TRBV28 TGTGCCAGCGGGGCCCGGCGGCGCAGGGCTCAAGAGACCCAGTACTTC CASGARRRRAQETQYF
TRBJ2-1 - - TRBV7-2 TGTGCCAGCAGCTTAAAGGAGGGGCAGTTCTTC CASSLKEGQFF
TRBJ2-3 once TRBD1 TRBV28 TGTGCCACCCAGAGGGGGCGCGGAGATACGCAGTATTTT CATQRGRGDTQYF
TRBJ2-2 - - TRBV2 TGTGCCAGCAGTGAAGGGTTCGGGCTAGCTGGTACCGGGGAGCTGTTTTTT CASSEGFGLAGTGELFF
TRBJ2-7 - - TRBV30 TGTGCCTGGAAAGTGGGGCCCTACGAGCAGTACTTC CAWKVGPYEQYF
TRBJ2-1 - TRBD1 TRBV27 TGTGCCAGCAGCGCAATGACAGGGTTCAATGAGCAGTTCTTC CASSAMTGFNEQFF
TRBJ2-2 - - TRBV4-1 TGCGCCAGCAGCCCGGGTACCGGGGAGCTGTTTTTT CASSPGTGELFF
TRBJ1-3 few - TRBV6-5 TGTGCCAGCAGTTACGGGGGGGTCTCTGGAAACACCATATATTTT CASSYGGVSGNTIYF
TRBJ2-2 - - TRBV20-1 TGCAGTGCTCTTCGGACCGGGGAGCTGTTTTTT CSALRTGELFF
TRBJ2-2 - TRBD2 TRBV7-6 TGTGCCAGCAGCTTAGCCGGGACTAGCGGTCTCACCGGGGAGCTGTTTTTT CASSLAGTSGLTGELFF
TRBJ2-5 once TRBD2 TRBV5-1 TGCGCCAGCAGCTTGGAGACTAGCGGCCAAGAGACCCAGTACTTC CASSLETSGQETQYF
TRBJ2-1 once - TRBV28 TGTGCCAGCAGTTTAAGGCTAGCTAATAATGAGCAGTTCTTC CASSLRLANNEQFF
TRBJ1-5 - TRBD1 TRBV7-6 TGTGCCAGCAGCCGCGGCACAGGGGCGAGTCAGCCCCAGCATTTT CASSRGTGASQPQHF
TRBJ2-1 - TRBD2 TRBV4-1 TGCGCCAGCAGCCCAGCGGGGGCCGGAAATGAGCAGTTCTTC CASSPAGAGNEQFF
TRBJ2-2 - - TRBV28 TGTGCCAGGCTGGGGCAGAGATACACCGGGGAGCTGTTTTTT CARLGQRYTGELFF
TRBJ2-5 - TRBD1 TRBV5-1 TGCGCCAGCAGCTTAGGGACAGGGATGGGGGAGACCCAGTACTTC CASSLGTGMGETQYF
TRBJ1-2 - - TRBV29-1 TGCAGCGCCGAGCGGGGGGAATATGGCTACACCTTC CSAERGEYGYTF
TRBJ1-2 - - TRBV27 TGTGCCAGCAGTTTATCAGGGGCGCACTATGGCTACACCTTC CASSLSGAHYGYTF
TRBJ1-1 - - TRBV11-3 TGTGCCAGCAGCTTAGGGGGGCTGTCAAGGACTGAAGCTTTCTTT CASSLGGLSRTEAFF